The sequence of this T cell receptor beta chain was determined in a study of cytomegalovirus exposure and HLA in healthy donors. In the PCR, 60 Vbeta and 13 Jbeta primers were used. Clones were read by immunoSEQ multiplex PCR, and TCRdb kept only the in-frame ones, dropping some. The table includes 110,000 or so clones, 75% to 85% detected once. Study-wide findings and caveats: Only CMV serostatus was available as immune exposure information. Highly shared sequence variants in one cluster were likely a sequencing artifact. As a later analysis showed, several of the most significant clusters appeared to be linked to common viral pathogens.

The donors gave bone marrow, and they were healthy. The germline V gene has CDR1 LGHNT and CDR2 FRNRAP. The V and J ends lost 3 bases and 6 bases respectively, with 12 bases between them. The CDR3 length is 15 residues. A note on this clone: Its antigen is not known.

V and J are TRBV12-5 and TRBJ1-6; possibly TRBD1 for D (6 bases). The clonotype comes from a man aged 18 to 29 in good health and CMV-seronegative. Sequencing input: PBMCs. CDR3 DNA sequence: TGTGCTAGTGGTTTACCGGGAGGGGGTAATTCACCCCTCCACTTT. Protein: CASGLPGGGNSPLHF.